One sample yielded the 11 T cell receptor beta chains listed below, sequenced in a study of naive and memory T cell subsets. An equimolar mix of two oligonucleotides served as the beta constant-region primer for TRBC1 and TRBC2. Ligated cDNA was amplified by four rounds of PCR with nested alpha and beta constant-region primers and SP2. From the UMI-ligation and nested PCR reads, TCRdb called clonotypes with MiXCR, one entry per CDR3 protein. The sample records some 80,000 distinct CDR3 sequences, about 9.9% being singletons. Sample: naive CD8+ T cells from blood. Receptors originate from a human donor in good health.

This clonotype was found a few times. The chain joins TRBV12-3 or TRBV12-4 to TRBJ2-3; 12 bases are a match to TRBD2. Germline trimming cut 6 bases from V and 0 bases from J; bases unmatched to any gene: 10. This CDR3 spans 18 amino acids. Here the CDR3 DNA reads TGTGCCAGCAGGGCAGTAGGGACTAGCGGGTCTAGCACAGATACGCAGTATTTT. Its translation: CASRAVGTSGSSTDTQYF.

This clonotype has a handful of counts. The chain combines TRBV30 with TRBJ2-6, with D perhaps matching TRBD2 (5 bases). The CDR3 extends over 15 amino acids. The germline V gene encodes CDR1 GTSNPN and CDR2 SVGIG (reference sequence). The germline V and J ends were trimmed by 8 bases and 2 bases, with 16 bases remaining between them. The CDR3 DNA reads TGTGCCGGCGAGAGGGCTTCGGCTGGGGCCAACGTCCTGACTTTC. Translating gives CAGERASAGANVLTF.

This clonotype was found many times. The chain employs TRBV12-3 or TRBV12-4 and TRBJ2-3; D gene unclear. The V and J ends lost 7 bases and 0 bases respectively, with 5 bases between them. The CDR3 covers 12 residues. The CDR3 region has the DNA TGTGCCAGCACGAATAGCACAGATACGCAGTATTTT. This codes for CASTNSTDTQYF.

At least ten counts were recorded for this clonotype. The J gene is TRBJ2-7, the V gene TRBV7-9; D possibly matches TRBD1 or TRBD2 (5 bases each). CDR1 is SEHNR, CDR2 FQNEAQ, per germline (reference sequence). Trimming took 5 bases from V and 4 from J, leaving 15 bases between them. This CDR3 is built from 14 residues. This chain's CDR3 is CASSPGTGEYEQYF. The CDR3 DNA is TGTGCCAGCAGCCCCGGGACCGGCGAGTACGAGCAGTACTTC.

This chain joins TRBV12-3 or TRBV12-4 and TRBJ1-4; no definite D call. The V gene lost 3 bases and the J gene lost 7 bases, with 6 bases spanning the gap. There are 12 residues in the CDR3. CDR3 loop: CASSFLREKLFF. The CDR3 DNA is TGTGCCAGCAGTTTTCTCCGTGAAAAACTGTTTTTT.

The rearrangement uses TRBV2 and TRBJ2-5, with D possibly being TRBD1 (5 bases). This CDR3 has 17 amino acids. V was trimmed by 6 bases and J by 5 bases, leaving 25 bases between them. Germline-derived CDR1 and CDR2 are SNHLY and FYNNEI. The CDR3 coding sequence is TGTGCCAGCAGAGAGCCAGGGTTCTCCGTTTTCGGGGAGACCCAGTACTTC. The encoded protein is CASREPGFSVFGETQYF.

This clonotype was counted a few times. The CDR3 nucleotides are TGTGCCAGCAGCGCCTACAGGGGGGATAGCAATCAGCCCCAGCATTTT. Residues: CASSAYRGDSNQPQHF. The J gene is TRBJ1-5, the V gene TRBV5-6, with 8 bases fitting TRBD1. The CDR3 extends over 16 amino acids. CDR1 and CDR2 from the germline V gene are SGHDT and YYEEEE. Germline trimming cut 4 bases from V and 0 bases from J; bases unmatched to any gene: 6.

This clonotype turned up a few times. The rearrangement joins TRBV20-1 to TRBJ2-1, with D perhaps TRBD2 (6 bases). Germline CDR1 DFQATT, CDR2 SNEGSKA (reference sequence). This CDR3 has 17 residues. The V end lost 0 bases, the J end lost 8 bases, and 23 bases lay between the germline ends. The CDR3 DNA follows: TGCAGTGCTAGAGATTTTCGTGCGGGATCCAGTCCCCATGAGCAGTTCTTC. This codes for CSARDFRAGSSPHEQFF.

This clonotype was seen only a few times. The chain employs TRBV27 and TRBJ2-3; the D gene is possibly TRBD1 (6 bases). The CDR3 sequence is 14 residues long. The germline V gene has CDR1 MNHEY and CDR2 SMNVEV (reference sequence). V lost 5 bases and J lost 4, with 13 bases in between. In DNA, the CDR3 is TGTGCCAGCAGTACAGGGTTCCCCCCAGATACGCAGTATTTT. It encodes CASSTGFPPDTQYF.

The chain has TRBV3-1 and TRBJ2-3; D perhaps matches TRBD1 (5 bases). From germline, CDR1 is LGHDT and CDR2 YNNKEL (reference sequence). The V end was cut by 5 bases, the J end by 2 bases, with 14 bases between. The CDR3 length is 15 residues. CDR3 in amino acids: CASSDGQSNTDTQYF. In nucleotides, the CDR3 is TGTGCCAGCAGCGACGGACAAAGCAACACAGATACGCAGTATTTT.

The chain recombines TRBV10-2 with TRBJ1-4; D not resolved. The CDR3 sequence is 16 residues long. Trimming took 4 bases from V and 6 from J, leaving 18 bases between them. Germline CDR1 is WSHSY and CDR2 is SAAADI. The CDR3 sequence: CASSALRGPADEKLFF. In DNA form, the CDR3 reads TGCGCCAGCAGTGCGCTACGAGGCCCCGCGGATGAAAAACTGTTTTTT.